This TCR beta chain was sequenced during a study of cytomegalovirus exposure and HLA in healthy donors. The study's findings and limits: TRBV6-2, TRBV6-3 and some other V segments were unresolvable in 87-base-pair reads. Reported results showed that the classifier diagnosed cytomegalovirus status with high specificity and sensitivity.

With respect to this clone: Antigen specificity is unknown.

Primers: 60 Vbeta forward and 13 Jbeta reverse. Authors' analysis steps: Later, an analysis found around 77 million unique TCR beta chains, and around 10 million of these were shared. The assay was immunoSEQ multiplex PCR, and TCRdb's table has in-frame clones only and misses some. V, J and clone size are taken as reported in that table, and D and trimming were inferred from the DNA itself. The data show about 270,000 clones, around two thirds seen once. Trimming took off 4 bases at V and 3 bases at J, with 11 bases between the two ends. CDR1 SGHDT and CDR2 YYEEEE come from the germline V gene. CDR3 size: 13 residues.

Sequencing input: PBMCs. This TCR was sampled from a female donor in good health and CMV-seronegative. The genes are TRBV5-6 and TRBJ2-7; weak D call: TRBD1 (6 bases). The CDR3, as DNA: TGTGCCAGCAGCGAGCAGGGGATCTACGAGCAGTACTTC. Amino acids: CASSEQGIYEQYF.